The source of this T cell receptor (beta chain) is a study of regulatory T cells in long-lasting Graves disease. Whole-study findings and limits: Compared with new cases, persistent Graves' patients showed reduced TCR diversity. It was in persistent disease that TRBV28, TRBJ1-2 and TRBJ2-5 were favored.

The length of the CDR3 is 19 residues. Trimming at V came to 3 bases and at J to 1 base, leaving 15 bases not matched to a gene. Germline-derived CDR1 and CDR2 are LNHNV and YYDKDF (reference sequence). iRepertoire HTBI primers and Arm-PCR of CDR3 regions built TCR beta libraries. MiXCR, applied by TCRdb to the multiplex PCR reads, yields one record per CDR3 protein. The table lists fewer than 350,000 distinct CDR3 sequences, 18% of them singletons. As for time point: newly diagnosed GD, antithyroid drugs for less than 3 months. PBMC RNA served as the TCR library source. This clonotype occurred many times. Its cognate antigen is unknown.

The chain uses TRBV15 and TRBJ1-5; TRBD1 matches 7 bases. This receptor was taken from a female donor with Graves disease. The sequencing used peripheral blood mononuclear cells (PBMCs), collected at new diagnosis, from a patient treated with antithyroid drugs. Here the CDR3 reads CATSRMAGGSLLSNQPQHF. CDR3 sequence (DNA): TGTGCCACCAGCAGGATGGCAGGGGGTTCTCTCTTGAGCAATCAGCCCCAGCATTTT.